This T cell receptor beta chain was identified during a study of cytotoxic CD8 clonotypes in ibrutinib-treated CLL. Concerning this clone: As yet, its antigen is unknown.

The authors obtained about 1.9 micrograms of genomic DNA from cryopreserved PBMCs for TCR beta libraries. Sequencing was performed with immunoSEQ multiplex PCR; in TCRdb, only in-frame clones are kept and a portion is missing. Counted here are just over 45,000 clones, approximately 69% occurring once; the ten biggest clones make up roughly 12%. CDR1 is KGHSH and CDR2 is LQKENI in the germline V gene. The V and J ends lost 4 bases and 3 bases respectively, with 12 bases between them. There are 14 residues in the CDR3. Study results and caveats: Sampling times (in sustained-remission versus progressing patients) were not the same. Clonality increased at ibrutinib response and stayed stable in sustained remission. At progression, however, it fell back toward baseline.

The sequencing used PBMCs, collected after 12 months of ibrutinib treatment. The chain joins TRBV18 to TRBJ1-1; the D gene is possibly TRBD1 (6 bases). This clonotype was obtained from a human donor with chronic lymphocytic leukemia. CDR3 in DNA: TGTGCCAGCTCACTTGCAGGGGTGGACACTGAAGCTTTCTTT. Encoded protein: CASSLAGVDTEAFF. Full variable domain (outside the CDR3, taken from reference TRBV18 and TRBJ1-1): NAGVMQNPRHLVRRRGQEARLRCSPMKGHSHVYWYRQLPEEGLKFMVYLQKENIIDESGMPKERFSAEFPKEGPSILRIQQVVRGDSAAYFCASSLAGVDTEAFFGQGTRLTVV.